This T cell receptor beta chain came from a study of cytomegalovirus exposure and HLA in healthy donors. The PCR employed 60 Vbeta primers together with 13 Jbeta primers. The data were produced by immunoSEQ multiplex PCR, yet TCRdb's version contains in-frame clones alone and is incomplete. This sample yields some 270,000 clones, of which approximately 91% are seen a single time; about 1.7% belongs to the top ten. Trimming shortened V by 5 bases and J by 5 bases, and 6 bases separated the two germline ends. CDR1 and CDR2 from the germline V gene are SGHVS and FQNEAQ. CDR3 length: 11 residues. The sequence was collected from a girl aged 2-10 years in good health and CMV-seronegative. The chain carries TRBV7-8 and TRBJ2-5; no reliable D call. Sequenced: PBMCs. CDR3 amino acids: CASSDGETQYF. The CDR3, as DNA: TGTGCCAGCAGCGACGGGGAGACCCAGTACTTC.